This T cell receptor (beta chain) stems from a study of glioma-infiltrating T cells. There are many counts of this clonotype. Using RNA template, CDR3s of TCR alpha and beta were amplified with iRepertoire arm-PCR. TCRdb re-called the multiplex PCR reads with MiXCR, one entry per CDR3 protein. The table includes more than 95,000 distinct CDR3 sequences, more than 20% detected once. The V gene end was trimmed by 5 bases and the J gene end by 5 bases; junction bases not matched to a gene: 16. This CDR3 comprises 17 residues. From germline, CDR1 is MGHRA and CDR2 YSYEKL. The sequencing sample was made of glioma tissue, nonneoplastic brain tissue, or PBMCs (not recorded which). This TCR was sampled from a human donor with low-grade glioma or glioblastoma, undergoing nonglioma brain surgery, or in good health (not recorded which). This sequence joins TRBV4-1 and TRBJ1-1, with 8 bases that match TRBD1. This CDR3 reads CASSSYSTGVRNTEAFF. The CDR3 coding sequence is TGCGCCAGCAGCTCATACTCGACAGGGGTAAGGAATACTGAAGCTTTCTTT.